The T cell receptor beta chain described here comes from a study of blood T cell repertoires in COVID-19. The wider study: Both acute and convalescent COVID-19 samples were obtained from the United States, Italy and Spain.

V lost 1 base to trimming and J lost 8 bases; unmatched junction nucleotides: 3. CDR1 is SEHNR and CDR2 is FQNEAQ in the germline V gene (reference sequence). The CDR3 is 15 amino acids. Assay used: immunoSEQ multiplex PCR; TCRdb lists only in-frame clones, some missing. The top ten clones hold 0.95% to 1.5% of a sample with about 400,000 clones, approximately 88% of them seen once. The sequenced sample consisted of peripheral blood. V usage is TRBV7-9 and J usage is TRBJ2-1; 12 nucleotides line up with TRBD2. This TCR was sampled from a middle-aged man with acute or convalescent COVID-19. CDR3 DNA: TGTGCCAGCAGCTTAGAGACTAGCGGGAGCGATGAGCAGTTCTTC. Its translation is CASSLETSGSDEQFF.